Shown below are 13 T cell receptor beta chains from a single sample sequenced in a study of OX40 agonist ivuxolimab in advanced cancers. Profiling relied on immunoSEQ multiplex PCR, and the TCRdb table lists in-frame clones only, not all of them. The data contain fewer than 35,000 clones, roughly 68% of them singletons. The material was CD4+ or CD8+ T cells sorted from blood, obtained in a trial of the OX40 agonist ivuxolimab. The source is an adult with an advanced solid tumor such as melanoma, head and neck, liver or kidney cancer.

This clone showed up just a few times. This chain uses TRBV2 with TRBJ1-5; TRBD1 is a possible D gene (5 bases). The CDR3 length is 16 residues. V shed 4 bases and J shed 5 bases, with 18 bases lying between them. The germline V gene encodes CDR1 SNHLY and CDR2 FYNNEI. The CDR3 is CASSARRRGVDQPQHF. In nucleotides, the CDR3 is TGTGCCAGCAGTGCGCGGCGTCGGGGGGTGGATCAGCCCCAGCATTTT.

The rearrangement links TRBV4-2 to TRBJ1-2, with TRBD1 matching 7 bases. The CDR3 loop spans 13 amino acids. Per germline, CDR1 LGHNA and CDR2 YNFKEQ. The trim removed 5 bases at V and 6 bases at J, leaving 6 bases unmatched. CDR3 protein: CASSETGYNGYTF. The CDR3 DNA sequence: TGTGCCAGCAGCGAGACAGGGTATAATGGCTACACCTTC.

This clone was observed a single time. The chain joins TRBV7-8 to TRBJ1-1, with D perhaps matching TRBD1 (5 bases). Trimming stripped 5 bases from V and 3 bases from J, with 13 bases between. This CDR3 is 14 amino acids long. Germline lookup yields CDR1 SGHVS and CDR2 FQNEAQ. The CDR3, as DNA: TGTGCCAGCAGCCCCACCTCGGGGGACACTGAAGCTTTCTTT. Protein product: CASSPTSGDTEAFF. The variable domain in full, completed from reference TRBV7-8 and TRBJ1-1, reads GAGVSQSPRYKVAKRGQDVALRCDPISGHVSLFWYQQALGQGPEFLTYFQNEAQLDKSGLPSDRFFAERPEGSVSTLKIQRTQQEDSAVYLCASSPTSGDTEAFFGQGTRLTVV.

The chain is built from TRBV5-1 and TRBJ1-6; D is perhaps TRBD1 (6 bases). V shed 0 bases and J shed 7 bases, with 11 bases lying between them. CDR3 length: 15 amino acids. Germline CDR1 SGHRS, CDR2 YFSETQ. The CDR3 DNA is TGCGCCAGCAGCTTGGATGCAGGGGTAAATTCACCCCTCCACTTT. Translating gives CASSLDAGVNSPLHF.

This chain connects TRBV5-1 to TRBJ1-1, with a tentative D call TRBD1 (5 bases). The V end was cut by 0 bases, the J end by 1 base, with 10 bases between. The CDR3 has 15 residues. Per the germline V gene, CDR1 is SGHRS and CDR2 is YFSETQ. The CDR3 spells CASSLGSGTNTEAFF. The CDR3 DNA reads TGCGCCAGCAGCTTGGGTTCGGGGACGAACACTGAAGCTTTCTTT.

This clone counts as medium-sized. The J gene is TRBJ1-5, the V gene TRBV5-1; 8 bases line up with TRBD1. V shed 6 bases, J shed 5 bases, and the junction held 10 bases outside the gene matches. This CDR3 region has 15 residues. The germline V gene encodes CDR1 SGHRS and CDR2 YFSETQ. The chain's CDR3 is CASTLDGQGHQPQHF. The CDR3 region has the DNA TGCGCCAGCACCCTAGACGGACAGGGACATCAGCCCCAGCATTTT.

This chain links TRBV18 with TRBJ1-1, with D tentatively TRBD1 (5 bases). The CDR3 contains 16 residues. CDR1 and CDR2 (germline): KGHSH, LQKENI. Trimming removed 4 bases at V and 2 bases at J, with 17 bases between. In DNA, the CDR3 is TGTGCCAGCTCACGGACCTACGGGACCTCAAACACTGAAGCTTTCTTT. The encoded protein is CASSRTYGTSNTEAFF.

The chain couples TRBV5-4 to TRBJ2-6, with D unclear. Between the trimmed V and J ends, which lost 0 bases and 5 bases, there was a span of 6 bases. Germline V gene sequence: CDR1 SGHNT, CDR2 YYREEE (reference sequence). The CDR3 runs 14 residues. DNA for the CDR3: TGTGCCAGCAGCTTGGGTAATCGGGCCAACGTCCTGACTTTC. Amino acids: CASSLGNRANVLTF.

The V and J genes are TRBV7-9 and TRBJ2-1; D gene ambiguous. Germline-derived CDR1 and CDR2 are SEHNR and FQNEAQ (reference sequence). CDR3 length equals 13 residues. Trimming took off 5 bases at V and 5 bases at J, with 10 bases between the two ends. The CDR3 region is CASSLLLDNEQFF. Here the CDR3 DNA reads TGTGCCAGCAGCCTGCTATTAGACAATGAGCAGTTCTTC.

The J gene is TRBJ1-2, the V gene TRBV19; no clear D. Trimming cost V 7 bases and J 2 bases, with 14 bases left between them. The CDR3 is made up of 14 amino acids. CDR1 is LNHDA and CDR2 is SQIVND in the germline V gene (reference sequence). The CDR3 nucleotides read TGTGCCAGTAACATTAAACCAGTGAACTATGGCTACACCTTC. Translation gives CASNIKPVNYGYTF.

The chain uses TRBV19 and TRBJ2-7; D is uncertain. This CDR3 is 13 amino acids long. Germline loops: CDR1 LNHDA, CDR2 SQIVND (reference sequence). Between the trimmed V and J ends, which lost 3 bases and 2 bases, there was a span of 8 bases. The CDR3 spells CASSIQVPYEQYF. CDR3 in DNA: TGTGCCAGTAGTATCCAGGTTCCCTACGAGCAGTACTTC.

This clone was seen only a few times. The chain has TRBV11-1 and TRBJ1-3; D gene ambiguous. CDR3 length: 15 amino acids. Germline CDR1 SGHAT, CDR2 FQDESV (reference sequence). Trimming shortened V by 3 bases and J by 1 base, and 10 bases separated the two germline ends. CDR3 residues: CASSLGRTSGNTIYF. In DNA, the CDR3 is TGTGCCAGCAGCTTGGGCAGAACTTCTGGAAACACCATATATTTT. The whole variable domain, filled in from reference TRBV11-1 and TRBJ1-3, reads EAEVAQSPRYKITEKSQAVAFWCDPISGHATLYWYRQILGQGPELLVQFQDESVVDDSQLPKDRFSAERLKGVDSTLKIQPAELGDSAMYLCASSLGRTSGNTIYFGEGSWLTVV.

This clone was counted a few times. CDR3 nucleotide sequence: TGTGCCAGCAGCTTACCAGGGACAGGGAGCGGCGAGCAGTACTTC. This encodes CASSLPGTGSGEQYF. V usage is TRBV5-6 and J usage is TRBJ2-7; 9 bases line up with TRBD1. V gave up 2 bases and J gave up 6 bases; unmatched junction bases: 9. The CDR3 runs 15 residues. The V gene's germline CDR1 is SGHDT and CDR2 YYEEEE.